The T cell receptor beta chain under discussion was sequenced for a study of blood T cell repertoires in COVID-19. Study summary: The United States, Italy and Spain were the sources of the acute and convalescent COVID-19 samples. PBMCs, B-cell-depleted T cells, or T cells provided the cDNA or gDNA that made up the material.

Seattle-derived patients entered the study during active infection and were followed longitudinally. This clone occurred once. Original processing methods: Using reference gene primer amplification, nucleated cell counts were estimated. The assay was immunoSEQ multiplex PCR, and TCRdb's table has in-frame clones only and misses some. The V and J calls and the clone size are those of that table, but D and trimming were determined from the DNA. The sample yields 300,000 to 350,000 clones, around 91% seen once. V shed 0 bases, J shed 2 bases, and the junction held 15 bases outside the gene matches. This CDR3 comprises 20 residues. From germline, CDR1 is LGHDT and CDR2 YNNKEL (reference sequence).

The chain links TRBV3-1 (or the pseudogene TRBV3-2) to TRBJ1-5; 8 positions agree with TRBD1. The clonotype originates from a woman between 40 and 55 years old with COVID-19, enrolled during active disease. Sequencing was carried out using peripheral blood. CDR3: CASSQDGPDRVGIGNQPQHF. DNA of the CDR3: TGTGCCAGCAGCCAAGATGGGCCGGACAGGGTGGGAATCGGCAATCAGCCCCAGCATTTT.